The 19 T cell receptor beta chains below were found in one sample sequenced in a study of blood T cell repertoires in COVID-19. The method was immunoSEQ multiplex PCR; TCRdb's version includes in-frame clones alone and lacks a portion of them. The sample has roughly 200,000 clones, around four fifths seen once. The sequenced material came from PBMCs or T cells enriched from blood (not recorded which). Source of these receptors: a man aged 40-49 years who had recovered from COVID-19.

The rearrangement uses TRBV21-1 and TRBJ2-7; the table's D call of TRBD2 was not tested on the DNA. TRBV21-1 is classified as a pseudogene. CDR3 length: 17 residues. The CDR3 DNA reads as TGTGCCAGCAGCAACAAAAGGCGGGAGCTGGTGAGAGACGAGCAGTACTTC. Translation gives CASSNKRRELVRDEQYF.

The chain is built from TRBV4-3 and TRBJ2-3; 11 nucleotides line up with TRBD2. The CDR3 has 18 amino acids. J was trimmed by 1 base and V by 1 base; bases with no gene match: 7. CDR1 and CDR2 from the germline V gene are LGHNA and YSLEER. The CDR3 spells CASSQADLTSGGTDTQYF. The CDR3 DNA is TGCGCCAGCAGCCAAGCCGACCTGACTAGCGGGGGCACAGATACGCAGTATTTT.

This chain connects TRBV3-1 (or the pseudogene TRBV3-2) to TRBJ1-5; TRBD1 matches 7 bases. This CDR3 has 16 amino acids. V shed 3 bases and J 1 base; nucleotides not matched to a gene: 6. The V gene's germline CDR1 is LGHDT and CDR2 YNNKEL (reference sequence). The CDR3 coding sequence is TGTGCCAGCAGCCAGGCAGACAGGGAGAGCAATCAGCCCCAGCATTTT. Translation gives CASSQADRESNQPQHF.

This chain links TRBV18 with TRBJ1-5; 7 bases align to TRBD1. The trim removed 6 bases at V and 1 base at J, leaving 6 bases unmatched. Germline-derived CDR1 and CDR2 are KGHSH and LQKENI. The CDR3 covers 15 residues. CDR3: CASSRTGGSNQPQHF. Here the CDR3 DNA reads TGTGCCAGCTCGCGGACAGGTGGGAGCAATCAGCCCCAGCATTTT.

The V call is TRBV30, the J call TRBJ1-6; 10 bases match TRBD1. This CDR3 comprises 15 residues. The germline CDR1 and CDR2 sequences are GTSNPN and SVGIG (reference sequence). Trimming removed 7 bases from V and 10 bases from J; junction bases left unmatched: 13. The CDR3 DNA is TGTGCCTATCGGACGGGACAGGGGATTTTGTCACCCCTCCACTTT. Its protein product is CAYRTGQGILSPLHF.

The chain has TRBV19 and TRBJ2-2; a weak D match, TRBD2 (6 bases). The CDR3 sequence is 14 residues long. V gave up 10 bases and J gave up 0 bases, with 12 bases separating them. Germline V CDR1 and CDR2: LNHDA, SQIVND (reference sequence). CDR3 in DNA: TGTGCCACCCGCGGGGCCGCGAACACCGGGGAGCTGTTTTTT. It codes for CATRGAANTGELFF.

CDR3 amino acids: CASSLAGGNTGELFF. In DNA form, the CDR3 reads TGTGCCAGCAGCTTAGCGGGAGGGAACACCGGGGAGCTGTTTTTT. The V and J genes are TRBV11-3 and TRBJ2-2; the match to TRBD2 covers 7 bases. V shed 1 base, J shed 1 base, and the junction held 0 bases outside the gene matches. CDR1 SGHNT and CDR2 YENEEA come from the germline V gene. The length of the CDR3 is 15 residues.

This chain uses TRBV7-6 with TRBJ2-2, with TRBD1 matching 8 bases. Germline V gene data show CDR1 as SGHVS and CDR2 as FNYEAQ. J was trimmed by 6 bases and V by 6 bases; bases with no gene match: 18. This CDR3 has 18 amino acids. CDR3 nucleotide sequence: TGTGCCAGCAGTTCCCGGTGGGCAGGGGGCCTATCCCCCGGGGAGCTGTTTTTT. Translating it yields CASSSRWAGGLSPGELFF.

The rearrangement joins TRBV7-2 to TRBJ1-3, with D possibly matching TRBD1 (6 bases). This CDR3 spans 16 amino acids. The germline V and J ends were trimmed by 6 bases and 0 bases, with 15 bases remaining between them. Germline V lookup: CDR1 SGHTA, CDR2 FQGNSA. CDR3 residues: CASSTSGADSGNTIYF. CDR3 DNA sequence: TGTGCCAGCAGTACCTCAGGGGCAGACTCTGGAAACACCATATATTTT.

V is TRBV13 and J is TRBJ2-1, with D perhaps TRBD2 (6 bases). Trimming took 7 bases from V and 4 from J, leaving 23 bases between them. Germline loops: CDR1 PRHDT, CDR2 FYEKMQ (reference sequence). The CDR3 sequence is 17 residues long. CDR3 region: CASTIRAHGTLYNEQFF. The CDR3 coding sequence is TGTGCCAGCACCATACGTGCGCACGGGACTCTATACAATGAGCAGTTCTTC.

The V and J genes are TRBV11-2 and TRBJ1-6; no clear D. The length of the CDR3 is 13 residues. The germline CDR1 and CDR2 sequences are SGHAT and FQNNGV. Trimming removed 0 bases from V and 9 bases from J, with 6 bases in between. CDR3 sequence (DNA): TGTGCCAGCAGCTTAGAGGGGAGTTCACCCCTCCACTTT. Its protein is CASSLEGSSPLHF.

This chain links TRBV7-2 with TRBJ2-7; D remains unclear. Germline loops: CDR1 SGHTA, CDR2 FQGNSA. V was pared by 2 bases and J by 0 bases, with 8 bases between. The CDR3 consists of 14 residues. In DNA form, the CDR3 reads TGTGCCAGCAGCTTAACGGGTAGCTCCTACGAGCAGTACTTC. This translates into CASSLTGSSYEQYF.

V usage is TRBV5-1 and J usage is TRBJ2-3; perhaps TRBD2 as D (6 bases). Per germline, CDR1 SGHRS and CDR2 YFSETQ. V lost 1 base to trimming and J lost 2 bases, with 11 bases between them. The CDR3 consists of 15 residues. The chain's CDR3 is CASSLLGRNTDTQYF. CDR3 coding DNA: TGCGCCAGCAGCTTGTTAGGGAGGAACACAGATACGCAGTATTTT.

V is TRBV27 and J is TRBJ1-2; maybe TRBD1 (6 bases). Germline CDR1 MNHEY, CDR2 SMNVEV (reference sequence). The germline V and J ends were trimmed by 6 bases and 8 bases, with 13 bases remaining between them. The CDR3 covers 12 residues. As DNA, the CDR3 is TGTGCCAGCAGACAGGGAATTGGAGGCTACACCTTC. This translates into CASRQGIGGYTF.

The V gene is TRBV9, the J gene TRBJ1-2; unclear D gene. The V end lost 4 bases, the J end lost 8 bases, and 9 bases lay between the germline ends. The germline gives CDR1 SGDLS, CDR2 YYNGEE. This CDR3 comprises 11 residues. The CDR3, as DNA: TGTGCCAGCAGCCCGTCTAAGGGCTACACCTTC. The encoded protein is CASSPSKGYTF.

The chain uses TRBV7-2 and TRBJ2-1; D remains unclear. CDR1 is SGHTA, CDR2 FQGNSA, per germline. The CDR3 extends over 13 amino acids. V was clipped by 5 bases and J by 4 bases, with 9 bases between them. The CDR3 loop is CASSPTWYNEQFF. The DNA for the CDR3 is TGTGCCAGCAGCCCCACTTGGTACAATGAGCAGTTCTTC.

This clone was counted a single time. The chain combines TRBV7-3 with TRBJ1-1; 7 bases agree with TRBD1. Per the germline V gene, CDR1 is SGHTA and CDR2 is FQGTGA. The CDR3 consists of 13 residues. The V segment lost 6 bases and the J segment 3 bases; nucleotides outside the gene matches: 4. The CDR3 is CASRPDRDTEAFF. Here the CDR3 DNA reads TGTGCCAGCAGACCAGACAGGGACACTGAAGCTTTCTTT.

This clone was seen once. This chain connects TRBV28 to TRBJ2-7; D is perhaps TRBD1 (5 bases). V was cut by 2 bases and J by 1 base, with 6 bases left in between. The CDR3 runs to 13 residues. Germline CDR1 MDHEN, CDR2 SYDVKM. In DNA form, the CDR3 reads TGTGCCAGCAGTTTAGCAGGGTCCTACGAGCAGTACTTC. The encoded protein is CASSLAGSYEQYF. Based on the CDR3 plus reference TRBV28 and TRBJ2-7, the full variable domain is DVKVTQSSRYLVKRTGEKVFLECVQDMDHENMFWYRQDPGLGLRLIYFSYDVKMKEKGDIPEGYSVSREKKERFSLILESASTNQTSMYLCASSLAGSYEQYFGPGTRLTVT.

This clone was counted only a few times. This rearrangement joins TRBV14 to TRBJ1-1; D is perhaps TRBD1 (5 bases). CDR3 length equals 13 residues. CDR1 SGHDN and CDR2 FVKESK come from the germline V gene. V was cut by 4 bases and J by 11 bases, with 17 bases left in between. The CDR3 protein is CASSPEGLRAAFF. In nucleotides, the CDR3 is TGTGCCAGCAGCCCCGAGGGACTACGGGCGGCTTTCTTT.